The following is a T cell receptor (beta chain) sequence with its context. The data were taken from a study of T-cell reconstitution after alpha-beta-depleted transplantation in children. Unique molecular identifiers were used to barcode this TCRbeta library. TCRdb reprocessed the PCR reads via MiXCR and lists one record per CDR3 protein. The data contain 100,000 or so distinct CDR3 sequences, roughly an eighth of them singletons. The receptor was derived from a human donor who donated a stem cell graft to a child with inherited bone marrow failure. The sample consisted of PBMCs from the stem cell graft donor, taken from the stem cell graft.

This CDR3 reads CASSLAVGADNEQFF. The CDR3 DNA reads TGTGCCAGCAGCTTAGCCGTGGGGGCGGACAATGAGCAGTTCTTC. The chain uses TRBV7-8 and TRBJ2-1, with D maybe TRBD1 (6 bases). The V and J ends lost 0 bases and 5 bases respectively, with 11 bases between them. Germline loops: CDR1 SGHVS, CDR2 FQNEAQ. The CDR3 has 15 residues.